The present TCR beta chain was sequenced within a study of CD8+CD57+ T cells in acquired aplastic anemia. Turning to the study itself: The sorted CD4+ and CD8+ cells yielded an average around 3.2 ug of DNA. Mean read depth for CD4+ cells from healthy donors was around 9.9 million.

As to this clonotype: Its antigen is currently unknown.

CDR1 and CDR2 (germline): ENHRY, SYGVKD. The CDR3 is made up of 15 amino acids. V lost 6 bases and J lost 0, with 11 bases in between. Findings and limits, study-wide: The number of CD8+ CDR3 sequences shared by patients and controls was twenty-nine.

Genomic DNA served as template for TCR beta VDJ and CDR3 profiling. TCRdb analysed the reads with MiXCR anew, one entry per CDR3 protein. In the table there are about 210,000 distinct CDR3 sequences, roughly 35% of which are singletons. The chain links TRBV10-3 to TRBJ2-2; D may be TRBD1 (6 bases). The TCR sequence derives from a human donor in good health, serving as a control. Source material: sorted CD4+, CD8+, or CD8+CD57+ T cells (not recorded which) from PBMCs. Here the CDR3 reads CAISVGQANTGELFF. CDR3 in DNA: TGTGCCATCAGCGTGGGACAAGCGAACACCGGGGAGCTGTTTTTT.